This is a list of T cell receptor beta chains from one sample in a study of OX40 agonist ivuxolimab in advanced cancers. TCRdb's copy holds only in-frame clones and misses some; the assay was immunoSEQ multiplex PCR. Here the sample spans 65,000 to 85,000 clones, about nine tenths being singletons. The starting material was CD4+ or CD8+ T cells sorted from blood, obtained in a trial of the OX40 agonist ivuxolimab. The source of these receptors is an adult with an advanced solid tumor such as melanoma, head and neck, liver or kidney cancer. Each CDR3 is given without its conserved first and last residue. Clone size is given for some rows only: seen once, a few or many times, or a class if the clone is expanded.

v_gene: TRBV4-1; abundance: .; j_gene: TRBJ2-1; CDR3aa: ASSQEVRGGSRDEQF
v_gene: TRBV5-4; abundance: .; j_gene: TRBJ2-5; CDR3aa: ASSLARVETQY
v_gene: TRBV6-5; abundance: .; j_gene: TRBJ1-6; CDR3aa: ASSYSTRQGNSPLH
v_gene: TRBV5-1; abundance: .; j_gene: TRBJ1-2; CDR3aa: ASSLRAGGAYGYT
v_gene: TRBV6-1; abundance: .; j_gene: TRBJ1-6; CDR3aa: ATRQFYNSPLH
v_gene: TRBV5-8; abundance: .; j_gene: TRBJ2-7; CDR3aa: ASSSRGYEQY
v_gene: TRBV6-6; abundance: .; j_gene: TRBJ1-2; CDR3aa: ASSYDRGIGYT
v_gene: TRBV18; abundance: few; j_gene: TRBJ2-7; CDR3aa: ASSPPTGKYEQY
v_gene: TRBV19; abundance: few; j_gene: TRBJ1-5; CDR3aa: ASRDFRLQGQPQH
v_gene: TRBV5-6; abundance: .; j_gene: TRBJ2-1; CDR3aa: ASSAGLADYNEQF
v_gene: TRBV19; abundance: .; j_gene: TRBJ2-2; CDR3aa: ASSMPGERAGELF
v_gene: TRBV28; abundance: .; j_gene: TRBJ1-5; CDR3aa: ASSTRPRGKGSQPQH
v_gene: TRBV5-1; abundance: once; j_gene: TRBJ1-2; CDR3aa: ASSLESSGYT
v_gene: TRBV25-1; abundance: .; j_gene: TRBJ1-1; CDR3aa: ASSGTIRKGTEAF
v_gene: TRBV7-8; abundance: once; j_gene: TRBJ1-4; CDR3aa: ASSSGTGVEKLF